Below, one TCR beta chain is given with its context. Clones were sequenced by immunoSEQ multiplex PCR, and TCRdb holds only the in-frame ones, with some missing. The sample includes under 150,000 clones, 75% to 85% of them seen just once. Trimming removed 7 bases at V and 5 bases at J, with 17 bases between. This CDR3 is 14 amino acids long. CDR1 and CDR2 (germline): MDHEN, SYDVKM. The entry originates in a study of blood T cell repertoires in COVID-19. Overall study: There were acute and convalescent COVID-19 samples, and they came from the United States, Italy and Spain. PBMCs, B-cell-depleted T cells, or T cells were the source of the cDNA or gDNA that made up the material.

The TCR originated in a woman aged 50 to 65 with acute or convalescent COVID-19. The sequenced material came from peripheral blood. The chain joins TRBV28 to TRBJ1-1; perhaps TRBD1 as D (5 bases). The CDR3 DNA follows: TGTGCCAGCACTCAGTCGGGGGAATGGACTGAAGCTTTCTTT. Translation gives CASTQSGEWTEAFF.